These T cell receptor beta chains were read from a single sample in a study of blood T cell repertoires in COVID-19. Generated by immunoSEQ multiplex PCR, the TCRdb table keeps only in-frame clones and is missing some. The sample has a few hundred thousand clones; around 87% are singletons. The specimen sequenced was PBMCs or T cells enriched from blood (not recorded which). These receptors all stem from a man aged 35 to 55 in a cohort exposed to, infected with or recovered from COVID-19 (not recorded which). Each CDR3 is given with its conserved first and last residue. A D gene is named only where the DNA matches it firmly. Clone size, where shown, is once, few, many, or a class for clones that have expanded.

v_call	d_call	j_call	clone_size	cdr3_length	cdr3_nt	cdr3_aa
TRBV9	-	TRBJ1-3	-	15	TGTGCCAGCAGCGTAGAGGGGATCATCGGAAACACCATATATTTT	CASSVEGIIGNTIYF
TRBV28	-	TRBJ2-2	-	14	TGTGCCAGCAGCTCGAGTAGGGGTACCGGGGAGCTGTTTTTT	CASSSSRGTGELFF
TRBV2	-	TRBJ1-5	-	13	TGTGCCAGTACCGAGTTAGTGGAGCAGCCCCAGCATTTT	CASTELVEQPQHF
TRBV6-5	-	TRBJ1-2	-	14	TGTGCCAGCAGTTATTTTGGAGGGACTGATGGCTACACCTTC	CASSYFGGTDGYTF
TRBV28	TRBD1	TRBJ1-2	few	14	TGTGCCAGCAGCCGCCCGACAGGGATCGGGGGCTACACCTTC	CASSRPTGIGGYTF
TRBV9	-	TRBJ2-1	-	15	TGTGCCAGCAGCGTAGACAGCTCCACCTACAATGAGCAGTTCTTC	CASSVDSSTYNEQFF
TRBV27	TRBD2	TRBJ2-7	-	14	TGTGCCAGCAGTTTTGCTAGCGGAGCCTACGAGCAGTACTTC	CASSFASGAYEQYF
TRBV14	TRBD1	TRBJ1-2	-	16	TGTGCCAGCAGCCAAGTCGCCACCGGGACAGGGTGGGGCTACACCTTC	CASSQVATGTGWGYTF
TRBV30	-	TRBJ2-7	-	14	TGTGCCTGGAATCGACACGGTCCCACCTACGAGCAGTACTTC	CAWNRHGPTYEQYF
TRBV5-4	-	TRBJ2-2	once	13	TGTGCCAGCAGCAACAGAGTTACCGGGGAGCTGTTTTTT	CASSNRVTGELFF
TRBV2	TRBD2	TRBJ2-1	-	16	TGTGCCAGCAGTGAAGCCAGACTAGCGAGCTACAATGAGCAGTTCTTC	CASSEARLASYNEQFF
TRBV27	-	TRBJ1-1	few	14	TGTGCCAGCAGCCCCCCGGGGGGTTTCACTGAAGCTTTCTTT	CASSPPGGFTEAFF
TRBV7-3	TRBD1	TRBJ1-1	-	16	TGTGCCAGCAGCTTTGAGACAGGGGGCCAGAACACTGAAGCTTTCTTT	CASSFETGGQNTEAFF
TRBV30	TRBD1	TRBJ2-6	-	17	TGTGCCTGGAGTGTCGGGACAGGTCTCTCTGGGGCCAACGTCCTGACTTTC	CAWSVGTGLSGANVLTF
TRBV5-6	-	TRBJ2-2	-	12	TGTGCCAGCAGCTTAGGGGACGGGGAGCTGTTTTTT	CASSLGDGELFF
TRBV28	-	TRBJ2-7	-	14	TGTGCCAGCAGTTTATCGGACGGGAGATACGAGCAGTACTTC	CASSLSDGRYEQYF
TRBV12-5	TRBD2	TRBJ2-1	-	18	TGTGCTAGTGGTTTGGCCCCCCTTCTAGCGGGAGGTTCCAATGAGCAGTTCTTC	CASGLAPLLAGGSNEQFF
TRBV29-1	-	TRBJ1-1	-	11	TGCAGCGTTGTACCGGACACTGAAGCTTTCTTT	CSVVPDTEAFF
TRBV9	-	TRBJ2-1	-	15	TGTGCCAGCAGCGTAGGTCTAGCCTCCTACAATGAGCAGTTCTTC	CASSVGLASYNEQFF
TRBV27	TRBD1	TRBJ1-1	few	14	TGTGCCAGCAGTCGTCGGGAGGGGGCCACTGAAGCTTTCTTT	CASSRREGATEAFF
TRBV5-4	TRBD1	TRBJ2-5	-	16	TGTGCCAGCAGCGACCCATCTGAGGGGGCTTCAAAGACCCAGTACTTC	CASSDPSEGASKTQYF
TRBV30	TRBD1	TRBJ1-3	-	15	TGTGCCTGGGGACAGGGCTTCTTCTCTGGAAACACCATATATTTT	CAWGQGFFSGNTIYF
TRBV10-1	TRBD2	TRBJ2-1	-	14	TGCGCCAGCAGTGATCTAGCGGGAGTGGATGAGCAGTTCTTC	CASSDLAGVDEQFF
TRBV24-1	-	TRBJ2-1	-	15	TGTGCCACCAGTGATTCTACCCGGGGTCACAATGAGCAGTTCTTC	CATSDSTRGHNEQFF
TRBV28	TRBD1	TRBJ1-2	-	13	TGTGCCAGCAGTATACAGGGGAACTATGGCTACACCTTC	CASSIQGNYGYTF
TRBV20-1	-	TRBJ1-2	-	12	TGCAGTGCTAGTTTACAGGGCAGGGGCTACACCTTC	CSASLQGRGYTF
TRBV29-1	-	TRBJ2-1	-	13	TGCAGCGCCGAAAACCCACTAGTGTCTGAGCAGTTCTTC	CSAENPLVSEQFF
TRBV20-1	-	TRBJ2-3	-	11	TGCAGTGCCTCGGGGACAGATACGCAGTATTTT	CSASGTDTQYF
TRBV30	-	TRBJ2-7	-	13	TGTGCCTGCCTCAGGGGCAGCTCCTACGAGCAGTACTTC	CACLRGSSYEQYF
TRBV11-3	TRBD2	TRBJ2-3	-	16	TGTGCCAGCAGCCAAAAACTAGCGGGAGGCACGGATACGCAGTATTTT	CASSQKLAGGTDTQYF
TRBV27	-	TRBJ1-6	-	18	TGTGCCAGCAGTTCCCCCAAAGGGAGGATAGTAGGGGATTCACCCCTCCACTTT	CASSSPKGRIVGDSPLHF
TRBV4-2	-	TRBJ2-7	-	16	TGTGCCAGCAGCCAAGAAGGTGGGACACCTATTTACGAGCAGTACTTC	CASSQEGGTPIYEQYF